This T cell receptor beta chain derives from a study of blood T cell repertoires in COVID-19. Data came from immunoSEQ multiplex PCR; TCRdb stores just in-frame clones and leaves some out. The sample contains almost 400,000 clones, roughly 90% of which appear only once. Looked up from germline, CDR1 is SGHNT and CDR2 is YYREEE (reference sequence). Between the trimmed V and J ends, which lost 4 bases and 3 bases, there was a span of 15 bases. There are 15 residues in the CDR3. J is TRBJ2-3 and V is TRBV5-4; D may be TRBD1 (6 bases). The origin of this receptor is a woman between 25 and 40 years old with acute COVID-19. What was sequenced was PBMCs or T cells enriched from blood (not recorded which). The CDR3 reads CASSPPGQITDTQYF. The CDR3 bases are TGTGCCAGCAGCCCACCTGGACAGATAACAGATACGCAGTATTTT.